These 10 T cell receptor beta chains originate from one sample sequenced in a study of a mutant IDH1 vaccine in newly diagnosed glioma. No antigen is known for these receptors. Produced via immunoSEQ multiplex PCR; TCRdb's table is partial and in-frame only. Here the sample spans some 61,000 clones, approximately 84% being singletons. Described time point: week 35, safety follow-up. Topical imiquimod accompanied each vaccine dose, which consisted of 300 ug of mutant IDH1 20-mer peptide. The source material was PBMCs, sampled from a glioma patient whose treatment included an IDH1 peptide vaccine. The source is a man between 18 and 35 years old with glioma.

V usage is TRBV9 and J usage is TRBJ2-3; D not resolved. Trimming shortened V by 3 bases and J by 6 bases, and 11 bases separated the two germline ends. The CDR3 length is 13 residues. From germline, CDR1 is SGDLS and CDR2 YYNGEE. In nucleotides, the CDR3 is TGTGCCAGCAGCGGGGGAAGAAGGGATACGCAGTATTTT. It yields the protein CASSGGRRDTQYF.

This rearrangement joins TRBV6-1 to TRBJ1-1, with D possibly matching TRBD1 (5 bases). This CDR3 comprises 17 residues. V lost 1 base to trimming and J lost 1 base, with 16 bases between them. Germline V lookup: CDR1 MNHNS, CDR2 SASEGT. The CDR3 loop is CASSEGGTRRTNTEAFF. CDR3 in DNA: TGTGCCAGCAGTGAAGGTGGGACCCGTCGCACGAACACTGAAGCTTTCTTT.

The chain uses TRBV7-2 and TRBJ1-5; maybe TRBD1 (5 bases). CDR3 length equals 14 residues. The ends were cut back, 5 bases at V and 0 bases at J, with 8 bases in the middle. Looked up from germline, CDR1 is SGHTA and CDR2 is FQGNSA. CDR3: CASSLRDSNQPQHF. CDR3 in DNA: TGTGCCAGCAGCCTCAGGGATAGCAATCAGCCCCAGCATTTT. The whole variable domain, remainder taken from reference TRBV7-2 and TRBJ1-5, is GAGVSQSPSNKVTEKGKDVELRCDPISGHTALYWYRQSLGQGLEFLIYFQGNSAPDKSGLPSDRFSAERTGGSVSTLTIQRTQQEDSAVYLCASSLRDSNQPQHFGDGTRLSIL.

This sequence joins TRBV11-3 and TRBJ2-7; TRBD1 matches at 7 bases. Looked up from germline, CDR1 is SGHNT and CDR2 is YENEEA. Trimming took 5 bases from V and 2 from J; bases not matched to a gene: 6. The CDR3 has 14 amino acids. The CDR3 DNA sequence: TGTGCCAGCAGCAGGGACAGTGTCACCTACGAGCAGTACTTC. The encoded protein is CASSRDSVTYEQYF.

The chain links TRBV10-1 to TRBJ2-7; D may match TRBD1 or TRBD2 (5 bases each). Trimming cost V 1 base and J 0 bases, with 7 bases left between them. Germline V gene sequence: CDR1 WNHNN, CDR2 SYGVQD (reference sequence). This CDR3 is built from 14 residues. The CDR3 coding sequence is TGCGCCAGCAGTGAGTTGGGGGACTCCTACGAGCAGTACTTC. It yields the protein CASSELGDSYEQYF.

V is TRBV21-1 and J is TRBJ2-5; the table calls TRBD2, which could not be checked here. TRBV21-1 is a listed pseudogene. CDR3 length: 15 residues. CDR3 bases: TGTGCCAGCAGCATTGGGAGCAGGCCCAGCGAGACCCAGTACTTC. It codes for CASSIGSRPSETQYF.

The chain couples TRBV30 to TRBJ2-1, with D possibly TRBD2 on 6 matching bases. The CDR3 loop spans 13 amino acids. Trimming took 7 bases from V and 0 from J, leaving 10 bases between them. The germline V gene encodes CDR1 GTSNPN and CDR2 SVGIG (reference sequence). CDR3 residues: CALADSSYNEQFF. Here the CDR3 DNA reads TGTGCCTTAGCGGATAGCTCCTACAATGAGCAGTTCTTC.

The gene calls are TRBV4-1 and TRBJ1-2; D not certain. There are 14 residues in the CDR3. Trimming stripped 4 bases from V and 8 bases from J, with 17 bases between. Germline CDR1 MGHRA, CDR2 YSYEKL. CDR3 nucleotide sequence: TGCGCCAGCAGCCGCCCCGAGGGTGGGATCGGCTACACCTTC. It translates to CASSRPEGGIGYTF.

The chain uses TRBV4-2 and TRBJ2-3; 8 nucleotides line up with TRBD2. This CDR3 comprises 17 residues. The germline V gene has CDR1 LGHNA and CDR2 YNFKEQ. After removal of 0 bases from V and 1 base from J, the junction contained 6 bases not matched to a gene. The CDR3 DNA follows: TGTGCCAGCAGCCAAGAGTCAAGCGGGGGCCGCACAGATACGCAGTATTTT. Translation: CASSQESSGGRTDTQYF.

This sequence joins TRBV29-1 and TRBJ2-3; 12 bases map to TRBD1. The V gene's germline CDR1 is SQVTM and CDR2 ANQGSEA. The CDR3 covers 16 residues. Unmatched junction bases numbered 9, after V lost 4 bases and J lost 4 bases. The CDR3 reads CSVGRRDRGLSDTQYF. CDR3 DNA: TGCAGCGTTGGGAGGAGGGACAGGGGGCTGTCAGATACGCAGTATTTT.